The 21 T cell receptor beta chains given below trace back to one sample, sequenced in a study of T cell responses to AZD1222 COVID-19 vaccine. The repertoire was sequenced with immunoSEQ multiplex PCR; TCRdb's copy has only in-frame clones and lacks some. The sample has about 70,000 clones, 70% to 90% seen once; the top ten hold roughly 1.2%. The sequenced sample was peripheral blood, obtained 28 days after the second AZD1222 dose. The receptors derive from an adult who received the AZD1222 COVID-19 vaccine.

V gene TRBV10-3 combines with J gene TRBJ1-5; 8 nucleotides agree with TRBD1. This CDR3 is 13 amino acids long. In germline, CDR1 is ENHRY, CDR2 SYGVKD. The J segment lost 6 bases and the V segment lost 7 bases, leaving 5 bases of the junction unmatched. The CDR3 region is CAINQGAGQPQHF. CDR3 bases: TGTGCCATCAACCAGGGGGCCGGTCAGCCCCAGCATTTT.

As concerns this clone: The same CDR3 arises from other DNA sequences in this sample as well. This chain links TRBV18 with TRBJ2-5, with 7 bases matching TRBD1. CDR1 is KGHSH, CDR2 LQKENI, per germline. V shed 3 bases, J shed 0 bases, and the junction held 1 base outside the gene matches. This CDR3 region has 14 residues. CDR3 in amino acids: CASSPGTDQETQYF. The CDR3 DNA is TGTGCCAGCTCACCGGGGACAGACCAAGAGACCCAGTACTTC.

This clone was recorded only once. CDR3: CARRGDPNEKLFF. DNA of the CDR3: TGTGCTAGGCGGGGGGATCCTAATGAAAAACTGTTTTTT. V usage is TRBV12-5 and J usage is TRBJ1-4, with a weak D call TRBD1 (5 bases). CDR1 and CDR2 from the germline V gene are LGHNT and FRNRAP. Trimming cost V 9 bases and J 3 bases, with 11 bases left between them. This CDR3 is 13 amino acids long.

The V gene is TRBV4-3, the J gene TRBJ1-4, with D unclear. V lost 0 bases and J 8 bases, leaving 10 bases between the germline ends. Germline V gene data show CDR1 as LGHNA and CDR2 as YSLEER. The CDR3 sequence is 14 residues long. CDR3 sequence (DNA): TGCGCCAGCAGCCAAGACCCAATGGAAGAAAAACTGTTTTTT. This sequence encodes CASSQDPMEEKLFF.

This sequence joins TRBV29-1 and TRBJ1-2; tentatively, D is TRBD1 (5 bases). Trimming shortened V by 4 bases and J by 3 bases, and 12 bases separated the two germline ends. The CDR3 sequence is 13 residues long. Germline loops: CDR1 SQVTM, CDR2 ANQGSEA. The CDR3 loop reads CSVGKDMYYGYTF. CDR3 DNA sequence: TGCAGCGTTGGGAAGGACATGTACTATGGCTACACCTTC. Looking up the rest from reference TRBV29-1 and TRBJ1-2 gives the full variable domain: SAVISQKPSRDICQRGTSLTIQCQVDSQVTMMFWYRQQPGQSLTLIATANQGSEATYESGFVIDKFPISRPNLTFSTLTVSNMSPEDSSIYLCSVGKDMYYGYTFGSGTRLTVV.

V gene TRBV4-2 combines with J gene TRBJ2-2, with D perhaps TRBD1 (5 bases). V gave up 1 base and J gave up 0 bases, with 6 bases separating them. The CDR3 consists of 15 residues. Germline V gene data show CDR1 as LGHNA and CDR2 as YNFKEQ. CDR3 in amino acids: CASSQGTPNTGELFF. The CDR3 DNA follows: TGTGCCAGCAGCCAAGGGACACCGAACACCGGGGAGCTGTTTTTT.

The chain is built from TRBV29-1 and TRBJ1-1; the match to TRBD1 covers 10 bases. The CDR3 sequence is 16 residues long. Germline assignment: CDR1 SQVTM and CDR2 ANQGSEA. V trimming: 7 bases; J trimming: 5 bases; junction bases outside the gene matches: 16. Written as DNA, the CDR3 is TGCAGCGCCTCCTCAGGGACAGGGGCCTTTACGACTGAAGCTTTCTTT. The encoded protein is CSASSGTGAFTTEAFF.

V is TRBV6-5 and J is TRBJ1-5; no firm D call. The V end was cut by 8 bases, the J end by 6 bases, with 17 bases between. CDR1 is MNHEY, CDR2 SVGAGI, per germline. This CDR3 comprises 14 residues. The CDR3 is CASLEVDLGQPQHF. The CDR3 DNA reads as TGTGCCAGCCTCGAGGTAGATCTGGGTCAGCCCCAGCATTTT.

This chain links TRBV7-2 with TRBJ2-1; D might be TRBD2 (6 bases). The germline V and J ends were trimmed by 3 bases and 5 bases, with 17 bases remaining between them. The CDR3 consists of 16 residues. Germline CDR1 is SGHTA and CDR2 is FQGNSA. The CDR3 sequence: CASSFRGGTVDNEQFF. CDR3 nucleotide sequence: TGTGCCAGCAGCTTTCGGGGAGGAACGGTAGACAATGAGCAGTTCTTC.

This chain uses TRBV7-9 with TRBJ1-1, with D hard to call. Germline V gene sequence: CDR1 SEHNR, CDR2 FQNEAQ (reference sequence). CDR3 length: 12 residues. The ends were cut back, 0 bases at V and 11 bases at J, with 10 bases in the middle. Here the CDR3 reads CASSLALGLAFF. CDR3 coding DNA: TGTGCCAGCAGCTTAGCCCTCGGATTGGCTTTCTTT.

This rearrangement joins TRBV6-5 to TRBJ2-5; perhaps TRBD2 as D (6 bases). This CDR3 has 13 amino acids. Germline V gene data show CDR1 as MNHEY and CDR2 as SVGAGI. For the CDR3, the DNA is TGTGCAAGTTCTCCGGGGGTGGTGGAGACCCAGTACTTC. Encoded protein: CASSPGVVETQYF.

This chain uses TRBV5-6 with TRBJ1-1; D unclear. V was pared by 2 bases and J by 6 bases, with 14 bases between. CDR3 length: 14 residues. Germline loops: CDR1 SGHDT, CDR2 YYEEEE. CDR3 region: CASSFSGVGAEAFF. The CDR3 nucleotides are TGTGCCAGCAGCTTTTCCGGGGTTGGGGCTGAAGCTTTCTTT.

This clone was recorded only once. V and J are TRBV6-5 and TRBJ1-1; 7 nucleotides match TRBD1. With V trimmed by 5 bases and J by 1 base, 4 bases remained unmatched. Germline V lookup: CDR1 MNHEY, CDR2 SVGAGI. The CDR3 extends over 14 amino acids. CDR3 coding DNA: TGTGCCAGCAGTCTCCGGACAGGGAACACTGAAGCTTTCTTT. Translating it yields CASSLRTGNTEAFF.

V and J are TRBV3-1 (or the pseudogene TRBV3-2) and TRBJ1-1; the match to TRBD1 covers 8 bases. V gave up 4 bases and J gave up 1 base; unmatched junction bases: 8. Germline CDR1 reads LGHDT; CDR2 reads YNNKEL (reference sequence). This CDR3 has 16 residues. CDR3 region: CASSPIPGTGNTEAFF. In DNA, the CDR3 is TGTGCCAGCAGCCCCATCCCCGGGACAGGGAACACTGAAGCTTTCTTT.

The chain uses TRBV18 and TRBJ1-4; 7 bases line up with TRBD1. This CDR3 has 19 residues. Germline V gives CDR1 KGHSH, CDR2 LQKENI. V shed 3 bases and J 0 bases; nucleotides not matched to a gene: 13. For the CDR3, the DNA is TGTGCCAGCTCACCGAGGACAACAGGGGTGGGCGCAACTAATGAAAAACTGTTTTTT. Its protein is CASSPRTTGVGATNEKLFF.

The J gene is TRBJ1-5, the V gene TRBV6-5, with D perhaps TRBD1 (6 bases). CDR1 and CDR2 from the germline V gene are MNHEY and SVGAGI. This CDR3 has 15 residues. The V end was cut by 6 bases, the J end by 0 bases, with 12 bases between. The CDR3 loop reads CASSRDRNSNQPQHF. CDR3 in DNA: TGTGCCAGCAGCCGTGACAGGAATAGCAATCAGCCCCAGCATTTT.

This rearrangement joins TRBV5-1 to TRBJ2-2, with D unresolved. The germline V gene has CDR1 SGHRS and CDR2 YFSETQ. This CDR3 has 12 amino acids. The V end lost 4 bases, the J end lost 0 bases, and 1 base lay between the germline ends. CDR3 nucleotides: TGCGCCAGCAGCCCGAACACCGGGGAGCTGTTTTTT. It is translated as CASSPNTGELFF.

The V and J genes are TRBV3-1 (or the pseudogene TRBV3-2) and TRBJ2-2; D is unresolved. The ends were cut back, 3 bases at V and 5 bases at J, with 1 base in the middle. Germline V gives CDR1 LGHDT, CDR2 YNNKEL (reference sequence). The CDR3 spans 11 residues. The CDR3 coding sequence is TGTGCCAGCAGCCAGACCGGGGAGCTGTTTTTT. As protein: CASSQTGELFF.

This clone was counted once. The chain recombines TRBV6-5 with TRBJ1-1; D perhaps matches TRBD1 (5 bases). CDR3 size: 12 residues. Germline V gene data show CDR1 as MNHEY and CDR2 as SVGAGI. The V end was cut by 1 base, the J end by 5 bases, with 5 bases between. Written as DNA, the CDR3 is TGTGCCAGCAGTTACTGGGGGACTGAAGCTTTCTTT. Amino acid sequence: CASSYWGTEAFF.

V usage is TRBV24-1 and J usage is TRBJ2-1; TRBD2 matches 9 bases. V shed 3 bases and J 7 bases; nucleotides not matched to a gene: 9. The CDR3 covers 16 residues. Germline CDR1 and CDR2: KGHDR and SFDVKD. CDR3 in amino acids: CATSDTESSGVNEQFF. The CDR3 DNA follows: TGTGCCACCAGTGATACGGAATCTAGCGGGGTAAATGAGCAGTTCTTC.

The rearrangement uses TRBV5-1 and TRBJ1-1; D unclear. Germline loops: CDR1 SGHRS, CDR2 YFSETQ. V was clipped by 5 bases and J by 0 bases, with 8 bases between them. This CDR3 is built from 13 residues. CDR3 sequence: CASRTRVNTEAFF. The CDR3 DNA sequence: TGCGCCAGCAGAACACGTGTGAACACTGAAGCTTTCTTT.